This T cell receptor (beta chain) was found in a study of T cells in Graves' hyperthyroidism and ophthalmopathy. The junction had 8 bases not matched to a gene; V was cut back by 0 bases and J by 3 bases. The CDR3 totals 16 residues. In germline, CDR1 is SGHNT, CDR2 YYREEE (reference sequence). TCR beta CDR3 region amplification was performed from RNA transcripts. TCR CDR3 underwent first-round RT-PCR with the HTBI primer set. TCRdb re-called the multiplex PCR reads with MiXCR, one entry per CDR3 protein. The table lists roughly 300,000 distinct CDR3 sequences, approximately 22% of them singletons. The sequence was collected from a woman between 50 and 59 years old with Graves' hyperthyroidism. Sequencing was performed on blood. The rearrangement joins TRBV5-4 to TRBJ1-2; 7 positions match TRBD1. The DNA for the CDR3 is TGTGCCAGCAGCTTGGGAGACAGGGCGTCCGACTATGGCTACACCTTC. The encoded protein is CASSLGDRASDYGYTF. The full variable domain, completed using reference TRBV5-4 and TRBJ1-2, is ETGVTQSPTHLIKTRGQQVTLRCSSQSGHNTVSWYQQALGQGPQFIFQYYREEENGRGNFPPRFSGLQFPNYSSELNVNALELDDSALYLCASSLGDRASDYGYTFGSGTRLTVV.